This T cell receptor (beta chain) was observed in a study of CD8 T cells in ankylosing spondylitis. Comments on this clonotype: As yet, its antigen is unknown.

Findings and caveats of the study: Disease-associated clones were CD8+ and fairly uncommon in peripheral blood. Reports say disease-linked clones showed up significantly more in matched ankylosing spondylitis synovial fluid. Ankylosing spondylitis blood seemed to carry a telltale TCR beta motif made of about 8 highly homologous variants.

A quantitative 5'-RACE method, one with molecular barcodes, was used to make TCR beta libraries. Each CDR3 protein gets one entry after TCRdb re-called the 5' RACE reads with MiXCR. This sample has more than 600,000 distinct CDR3 sequences, with around 20% found just once. This CDR3 is 10 amino acids long. Trimming removed 4 bases from V and 4 bases from J, with 4 bases in between. Germline V gene data show CDR1 as SQVTM and CDR2 as ANQGSEA. Sequencing was carried out using blood, either unsorted or a sorted T cell fraction (not recorded which). The clonotype comes from a male donor with ankylosing spondylitis. V is TRBV29-1 and J is TRBJ1-1, with no clear D. CDR3: CSVGATEAFF. The CDR3 coding sequence is TGCAGCGTTGGTGCCACTGAAGCTTTCTTT.